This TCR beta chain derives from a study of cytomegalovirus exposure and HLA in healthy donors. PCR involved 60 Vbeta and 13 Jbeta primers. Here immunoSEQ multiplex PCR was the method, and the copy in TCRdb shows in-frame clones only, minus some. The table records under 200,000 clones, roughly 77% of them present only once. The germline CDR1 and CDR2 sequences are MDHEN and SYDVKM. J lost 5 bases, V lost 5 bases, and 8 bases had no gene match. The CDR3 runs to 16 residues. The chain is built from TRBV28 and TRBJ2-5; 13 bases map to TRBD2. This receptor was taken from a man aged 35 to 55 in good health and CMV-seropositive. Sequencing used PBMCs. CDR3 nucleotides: TGTGCCAGCAGTGCGACCGGGACTAGCGGGATGGAGACCCAGTACTTC. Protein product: CASSATGTSGMETQYF.